Below, 14 T cell receptor beta chains from the same sample are listed, as sequenced in a study of Graves' ophthalmopathy and Graves' hyperthyroidism. The authors amplified TCR beta CDR3 regions from RNA transcripts. HTBI-primed first-round RT-PCR preceded second-round multiplex PCR. Using its own MiXCR run on the multiplex PCR reads, TCRdb lists one record per CDR3 protein. Among almost 750,000 distinct CDR3 sequences listed, about 44% were seen once. Sequencing was done on a sample of peripheral blood. The receptors were gathered from an adult man with Graves' ophthalmopathy.

This clonotype showed up many times. The chain recombines TRBV2 with TRBJ2-6; D gene ambiguous. The length of the CDR3 is 15 residues. CDR1 is SNHLY, CDR2 FYNNEI, per germline. Trimming stripped 5 bases from V and 0 bases from J, with 8 bases between. CDR3 in amino acids: CASSPQSSGANVLTF. The DNA of the CDR3 is TGTGCCAGCAGTCCACAGAGCTCTGGGGCCAACGTCCTGACTTTC.

The table lists this clonotype with many counts. V is TRBV2 and J is TRBJ1-2, with TRBD1 identical over 8 bases. The CDR3 covers 15 residues. V trimming: 6 bases; J trimming: 4 bases; junction bases outside the gene matches: 10. The germline gives CDR1 SNHLY, CDR2 FYNNEI. The CDR3, as DNA: TGTGCCAGCAGGGTTGACAGGGGCCGGGTCTATGGCTACACCTTC. This sequence encodes CASRVDRGRVYGYTF.

There are many counts of this clonotype. The chain uses TRBV7-8 and TRBJ1-6; D unclear. This CDR3 is built from 14 residues. With 5 bases removed from V and 7 bases from J, the gap between germline ends came to 12 bases. The germline CDR1 and CDR2 sequences are SGHVS and FQNEAQ. The CDR3 DNA is TGTGCCAGCAGCCCGGGTCTATTCAATTCACCCCTCCACTTT. Translated: CASSPGLFNSPLHF.

This rearrangement joins TRBV15 to TRBJ2-1, with D possibly being TRBD1 (6 bases). This CDR3 spans 17 amino acids. Per germline, CDR1 LNHNV and CDR2 YYDKDF (reference sequence). Trimming shortened V by 3 bases and J by 2 bases, and 17 bases separated the two germline ends. CDR3 in amino acids: CATSSPHMGTTYNEQFF. In nucleotides, the CDR3 is TGTGCCACCAGCAGCCCCCACATGGGGACAACCTACAATGAGCAGTTCTTC.

This clonotype has a count of ten or more. V and J are TRBV19 and TRBJ1-2; D uncertain. CDR1 is LNHDA, CDR2 SQIVND, per germline (reference sequence). The CDR3 runs to 12 residues. V was pared by 8 bases and J by 3 bases, with 10 bases between. CDR3 nucleotides: TGTGCCAGTCTGAGGAGGGACTATGGCTACACCTTC. Its protein product is CASLRRDYGYTF.

This clonotype has only one observation. A read error may explain this, as a much larger clone is one base away. Without the conserved terminal phenylalanine or tryptophan, this CDR3 likely stems from a read error. The chain uses TRBV4-2 and TRBJ1-2; no definite D call. V was cut by 4 bases and J by 3 bases, with 6 bases left in between. The CDR3 totals 12 residues. Per the germline V gene, CDR1 is LGHNA and CDR2 is YNFKEQ. The DNA of the CDR3 is TGTGCCAGCAGCCGAAGCTACTATGGCTACACCTAC. Translation gives CASSRSYYGYTY.

The V gene is TRBV27, the J gene TRBJ2-7; D could derive from TRBD1 or TRBD2 (5 bases each). Germline V CDR1 and CDR2: MNHEY, SMNVEV (reference sequence). The V and J ends lost 11 bases and 7 bases respectively, with 15 bases between them. This CDR3 has 11 amino acids. The CDR3 bases are TGTGCCTCCCGAGGGGCCTTGGAGCAGTACTTC. It yields the protein CASRGALEQYF.

The table lists this clonotype with a few counts. The V call is TRBV7-9, the J call TRBJ2-7; 8 bases are shared with TRBD1. The germline gives CDR1 SEHNR, CDR2 FQNEAQ (reference sequence). Germline trimming cut 5 bases from V and 4 bases from J; bases unmatched to any gene: 19. The CDR3 loop spans 18 amino acids. CDR3 protein: CASSPTNSGQGRMYEQYF. The CDR3 DNA reads as TGTGCCAGCAGCCCCACAAACAGCGGACAGGGAAGAATGTACGAGCAGTACTTC.

The chain combines TRBV29-1 with TRBJ2-2; D may correspond to TRBD1 or TRBD2 (6 bases each). Trimming removed 6 bases at V and 4 bases at J, with 15 bases between. Per the germline V gene, CDR1 is SQVTM and CDR2 is ANQGSEA. The CDR3 runs to 14 residues. CDR3 nucleotides: TGCAGCGTCCATAAGGGGGGAAGCACCGGGGAGCTGTTTTTT. Its translation: CSVHKGGSTGELFF.

This clonotype was counted only a few times. The CDR3 DNA sequence: TGTGCCAGCAGCCAAGATAGAGTAATGAACACTGAAGCTTTCTTT. Translating gives CASSQDRVMNTEAFF. The J gene is TRBJ1-1, the V gene TRBV5-8; unclear D gene. CDR1 is SGHTS and CDR2 is YDEGEE in the germline V gene. The germline V and J ends were trimmed by 4 bases and 0 bases, with 13 bases remaining between them. The CDR3 contains 15 residues. The complete variable domain, with remaining parts taken from reference TRBV5-8 and TRBJ1-1, reads EAGVTQSPTHLIKTRGQQATLRCSPISGHTSVYWYQQALGLGLQFLLWYDEGEERNRGNFPPRFSGRQFPNYSSELNVNALELEDSALYLCASSQDRVMNTEAFFGQGTRLTVV.

At least ten counts were recorded for this clonotype. The V call is TRBV2, the J call TRBJ1-4; TRBD1 might be the D (6 bases). CDR3 length: 14 amino acids. Trimming took 5 bases from V and 5 from J, leaving 12 bases between them. Looked up from germline, CDR1 is SNHLY and CDR2 is FYNNEI. The CDR3 DNA reads TGTGCCAGCAGTCGACAGGTTAACAATGAAAAACTGTTTTTT. Encoded protein: CASSRQVNNEKLFF. The full variable domain, completed using reference TRBV2 and TRBJ1-4, is EPEVTQTPSHQVTQMGQEVILRCVPISNHLYFYWYRQILGQKVEFLVSFYNNEISEKSEIFDDQFSVERPDGSNFTLKIRSTKLEDSAMYFCASSRQVNNEKLFFGSGTQLSVL.

Of note for this clonotype: The CDR3 does not end in the conserved phenylalanine or tryptophan, so this is likely a read error. No DNA is shown, since the ends of the CDR3 on it are uncertain; the CDR3 is the one TCRdb lists. This chain links TRBV9 with TRBJ2-2; the DNA was not compared with TRBD1, the D call given in the table. The CDR3 is made up of 22 amino acids, end residues included. Germline V gives CDR1 SGDLS, CDR2 YYNGEE. The CDR3 reads CASSPQRPGMTRRFGNTGELLG.

About this clonotype itself: It may be a read error: a sequence one base away is much more abundant. CDR3 protein: CASSHGQAWGYTF. The CDR3 DNA follows: TGTGCCAGCAGTCACGGGCAGGCTTGGGGCTACACCTTC. This chain links TRBV2 with TRBJ1-2; D is undetermined. The CDR3 totals 13 residues. V lost 5 bases and J lost 8, with 15 bases in between. In germline, CDR1 is SNHLY, CDR2 FYNNEI.

Note on this clonotype: One base away lies a much larger clone, so this may be a sequencing read error. Since no conserved phenylalanine or tryptophan closes the CDR3, a read error is the likely cause. The V and J genes are TRBV20-1 and TRBJ1-1; D is undetermined. The V gene's germline CDR1 is DFQATT and CDR2 SNEGSKA (reference sequence). This CDR3 spans 13 amino acids. V lost 6 bases, J lost 4 bases, and 15 bases lay in between. The chain's CDR3 is CSAQRVSGTEAFS. Written as DNA, the CDR3 is TGCAGTGCCCAAAGGGTAAGCGGCACTGAAGCTTTCTCT.